The 13 T cell receptor beta chains in this list originate from one sample, sequenced in a study of CD8 T cells in ankylosing spondylitis (dated by TCRdb to about 2017). Receptors were amplified or captured by 5' RACE. The sequencer was an Illumina HiSeq 2500. TCRdb trimmed public reads at Q25 via fastp, called clones via MiXCR and kept in-frame beta chains. Entries are consolidated by CDR3 protein sequence, retaining the most common genes and DNA. The sample yields a few hundred thousand distinct CDR3 sequences; roughly 18% were counted once. Over 25% of the sample is in the top ten clones. The source material was blood, either unsorted or a sorted T cell fraction (not recorded which). Receptors were obtained from a male donor with ankylosing spondylitis or in good health (not recorded which).

The V and J genes are TRBV29-1 and TRBJ1-2; D unresolved. The CDR3 extends over 11 amino acids. V was pared by 7 bases and J by 8 bases, with 14 bases between. The germline V gene has CDR1 SQVTM and CDR2 ANQGSEA. The CDR3, as DNA: TGCAGCGCCCTTCTCCGGGAAGGCTACACCTTC. It yields the protein CSALLREGYTF.

In this sample, this clonotype turned up a few times. The rearrangement links TRBV4-1 to TRBJ2-3; no reliable D call. The CDR3 runs 13 residues. The V gene's germline CDR1 is MGHRA and CDR2 YSYEKL. Trimming took 0 bases from V and 5 from J, leaving 6 bases between them. The CDR3 loop reads CASSQDSRDTQYF. The CDR3 coding sequence is TGCGCCAGCAGCCAAGATTCGAGAGATACGCAGTATTTT.

Only a few counts were recorded for this clonotype. The rearrangement links TRBV7-2 to TRBJ2-3; D may be TRBD1 (6 bases). The CDR3 length is 15 residues. With 4 bases removed from V and 2 bases from J, the gap between germline ends came to 13 bases. CDR1 and CDR2 (germline): SGHTA, FQGNSA. CDR3 amino acids: CASSSPQGYTDTQYF. The CDR3 DNA sequence: TGTGCCAGCAGCTCGCCACAGGGCTACACAGATACGCAGTATTTT.

The sample holds a few counts of this clonotype. The chain has TRBV7-6 and TRBJ2-4; weak D call: TRBD2 (6 bases). CDR1 and CDR2 from the germline V gene are SGHVS and FNYEAQ. Trimming removed 1 base at V and 8 bases at J, with 9 bases between. The CDR3 covers 13 residues. CDR3 residues: CASSLGRGDIQYF. The CDR3 region has the DNA TGTGCCAGCAGCTTAGGGAGGGGTGACATTCAGTACTTC.

This clonotype was counted only a few times. This chain uses TRBV27 with TRBJ2-6; D unresolved. Germline V gene sequence: CDR1 MNHEY, CDR2 SMNVEV (reference sequence). Trimming shortened V by 2 bases and J by 9 bases, and 14 bases separated the two germline ends. CDR3 size: 15 residues. The CDR3 DNA is TGTGCCAGCAGTTTAAGTGCCGGAATACGCAACGTCCTGACTTTC. Amino acids: CASSLSAGIRNVLTF.

J is TRBJ2-1 and V is TRBV20-1; 15 bases agree with TRBD2. V dropped 1 base and J dropped 9; count of bases not matched to a gene: 7. Germline V gene sequence: CDR1 DFQATT, CDR2 SNEGSKA (reference sequence). The CDR3 is made up of 16 amino acids. CDR3 region: CSARVWTSGGGPEQFF. The CDR3 DNA reads as TGCAGTGCTAGAGTCTGGACTAGCGGGGGGGGTCCTGAGCAGTTCTTC.

This clonotype showed up many times. The chain employs TRBV7-2 and TRBJ1-5; D gene uncertain. V was trimmed by 2 bases and J by 5 bases, leaving 7 bases between them. The length of the CDR3 is 13 residues. The germline gives CDR1 SGHTA, CDR2 FQGNSA. This CDR3 reads CASSLFRYQPQHF. DNA for the CDR3: TGTGCCAGCAGCTTATTCCGGTATCAGCCCCAGCATTTT.

This clonotype has a handful of counts. The rearrangement uses TRBV28 and TRBJ2-2, with TRBD1 as a possible D gene (6 bases). Germline values: CDR1 MDHEN, CDR2 SYDVKM. The CDR3 consists of 16 residues. Trimming removed 2 bases from V and 0 bases from J, with 10 bases in between. The CDR3 DNA reads TGTGCCAGCAGTTTAGGGACACTCACGAACACCGGGGAGCTGTTTTTT. Translation gives CASSLGTLTNTGELFF.

This clonotype appeared many times. The gene calls are TRBV7-9 and TRBJ2-7; tentative D call: TRBD1 (6 bases). Germline V gene sequence: CDR1 SEHNR, CDR2 FQNEAQ (reference sequence). V lost 5 bases and J 2 bases, leaving 13 bases between the germline ends. The CDR3 consists of 14 residues. This chain's CDR3 is CASSHLGQPYEQYF. CDR3 in DNA: TGTGCCAGCAGCCACCTTGGACAGCCCTACGAGCAGTACTTC.

The chain is built from TRBV5-1 and TRBJ2-2, with TRBD2 matching 10 bases. Germline lookup yields CDR1 SGHRS and CDR2 YFSETQ. CDR3 length: 18 amino acids. V lost 0 bases and J lost 3; bases outside the gene matches: 8. The CDR3 sequence: CASSLVPSGSIDTGELFF. CDR3 coding DNA: TGCGCCAGCAGCTTGGTACCTAGCGGGAGTATTGACACCGGGGAGCTGTTTTTT.

The sample holds a few counts of this clonotype. V and J are TRBV12-5 and TRBJ2-5, with TRBD1 matching over 7 bases. Per germline, CDR1 LGHNT and CDR2 FRNRAP. The CDR3 runs 13 residues. The trim removed 0 bases at V and 5 bases at J, leaving 0 bases unmatched. DNA of the CDR3: TGTGCTAGTGGTTTGGTACAGGGGGAGACCCAGTACTTC. Its protein product is CASGLVQGETQYF.

V and J are TRBV29-1 and TRBJ2-1; D uncertain. Germline V gives CDR1 SQVTM, CDR2 ANQGSEA. V lost 5 bases to trimming and J lost 5 bases, with 7 bases between them. This CDR3 is built from 11 residues. CDR3 region: CSVFLDNEQFF. The CDR3 DNA sequence: TGCAGCGTTTTCCTCGACAATGAGCAGTTCTTC.

The rearrangement uses TRBV27 and TRBJ2-1, with a possible D match to TRBD1 (6 bases). Deletions cut 4 bases from V and 0 bases from J, with 10 bases between. Germline lookup yields CDR1 MNHEY and CDR2 SMNVEV (reference sequence). The CDR3 spans 15 residues. The CDR3 nucleotides are TGTGCCAGCAGTTGGGACACTAGCTCCTACAATGAGCAGTTCTTC. Translated: CASSWDTSSYNEQFF.